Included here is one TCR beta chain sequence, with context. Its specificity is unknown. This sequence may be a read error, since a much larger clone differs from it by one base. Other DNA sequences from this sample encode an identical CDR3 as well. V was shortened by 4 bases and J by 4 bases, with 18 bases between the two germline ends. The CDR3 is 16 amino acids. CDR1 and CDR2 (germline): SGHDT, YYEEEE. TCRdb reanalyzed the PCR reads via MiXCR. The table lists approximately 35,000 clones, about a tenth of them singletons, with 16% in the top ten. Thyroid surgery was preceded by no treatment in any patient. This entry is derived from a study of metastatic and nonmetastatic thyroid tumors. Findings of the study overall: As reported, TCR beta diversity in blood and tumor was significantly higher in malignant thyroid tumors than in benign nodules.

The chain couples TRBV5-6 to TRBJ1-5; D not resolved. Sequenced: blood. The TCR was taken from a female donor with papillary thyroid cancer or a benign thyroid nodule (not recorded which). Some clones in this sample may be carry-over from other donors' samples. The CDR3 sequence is CASSAIRAGSNQPQHF. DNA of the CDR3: TGTGCCAGCAGCGCTATAAGGGCAGGATCTAATCAGCCCCAGCATTTT.